This is a list of T cell receptor beta chains from one sample in a study of blood T cells in healthy people across ages. One entry per CDR3 protein, called by TCRdb with MiXCR from the 5' RACE reads. Here the sample spans fewer than 2,000,000 distinct CDR3 sequences, roughly a third being singletons. Sequencing was carried out using blood. The source of these receptors is a woman aged 25 to 39 in good health. The CDR3 runs from the conserved cysteine through the conserved F or W. D genes are given only for firm matches. Clone size, where shown, is once, few, many, or a class for clones that have expanded.

d_call	clone_size	v_call	j_call	cdr3_nt	cdr3_aa
TRBD1	-	TRBV5-5	TRBJ1-6	TGTGCCAGCAGCTCGCGAAGGACAGGGGATTCACCCCTCCACTTT	CASSSRRTGDSPLHF
TRBD2	-	TRBV20-1	TRBJ2-3	TGCAGTGCTAGAGCGGGGGGGGAGGCCACAGATACGCAGTATTTT	CSARAGGEATDTQYF
-	-	TRBV7-9	TRBJ2-7	TGTGCCAGCAGCCCCCCAAAACAGGGATTCCACGAGCAGTACTTC	CASSPPKQGFHEQYF
-	few	TRBV4-2	TRBJ1-1	TGTGCCAGCAGCCAAGAGGTCGTCATGAACACTGAAGCTTTCTTT	CASSQEVVMNTEAFF
-	few	TRBV7-7	TRBJ1-1	TGTGCCAGCAGCCCAATAGGGGCGCAGAGCACTGAAGCTTTCTTT	CASSPIGAQSTEAFF
TRBD2	few	TRBV5-1	TRBJ2-1	TGCGCCAGCAGCCCGGGAGGAAACTGGAATGAGCAGTTCTTC	CASSPGGNWNEQFF
-	few	TRBV2	TRBJ1-2	TGTGCCAGCACTTTCGACACCTCTGTCACCTTC	CASTFDTSVTF
-	few	TRBV28	TRBJ2-7	TGTGCCAGCAGTTTCAGACACCGCTACGAGCAGTACTTC	CASSFRHRYEQYF
-	-	TRBV20-1	TRBJ2-1	TGCAGCGCTCCAGATTACAATGAGCGGTTCTTC	CSAPDYNERFF
-	once	TRBV27	TRBJ1-4	TGTGCCAGCAGGGCCTTCCTGGGGGCGAGTGAAAAACTGTTTTTT	CASRAFLGASEKLFF
TRBD2	few	TRBV10-3	TRBJ2-1	TGTGCCATCAGTGAGCCCGAGGGAGCGGGAGATTGGAGGGATGAGCAGTTCTTC	CAISEPEGAGDWRDEQFF
TRBD1	few	TRBV20-1	TRBJ1-5	TGCAGTGCTAGAGTTGGGACAGGGGGTCAGCCCCAGCATTTT	CSARVGTGGQPQHF
-	-	TRBV2	TRBJ1-5	TGTGCCTGCAGTGAACGTGGGGCTCAGCCCCAGCATTTT	CACSERGAQPQHF